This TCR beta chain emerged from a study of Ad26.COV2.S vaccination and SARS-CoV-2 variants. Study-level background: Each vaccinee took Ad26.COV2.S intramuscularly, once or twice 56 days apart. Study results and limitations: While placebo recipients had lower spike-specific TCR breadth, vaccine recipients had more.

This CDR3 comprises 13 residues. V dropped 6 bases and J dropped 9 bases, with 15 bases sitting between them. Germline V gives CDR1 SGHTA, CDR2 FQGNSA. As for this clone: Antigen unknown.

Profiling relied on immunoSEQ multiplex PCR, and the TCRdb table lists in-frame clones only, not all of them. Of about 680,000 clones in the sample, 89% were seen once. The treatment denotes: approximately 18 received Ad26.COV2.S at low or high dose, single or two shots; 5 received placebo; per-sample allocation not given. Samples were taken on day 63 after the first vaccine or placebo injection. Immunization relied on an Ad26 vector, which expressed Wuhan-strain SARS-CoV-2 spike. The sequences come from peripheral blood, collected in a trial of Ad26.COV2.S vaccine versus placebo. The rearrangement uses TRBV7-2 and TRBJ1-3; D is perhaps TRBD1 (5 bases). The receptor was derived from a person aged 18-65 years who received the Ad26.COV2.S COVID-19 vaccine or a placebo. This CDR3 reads CASSPGPGGTIYF. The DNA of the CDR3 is TGTGCCAGCAGTCCTGGACCGGGGGGCACCATATATTTT.